The 30 T cell receptor beta chains in this list originate from one sample, sequenced in a study of cytomegalovirus exposure and HLA in healthy donors. Profiling relied on immunoSEQ multiplex PCR, and the TCRdb table lists in-frame clones only, not all of them. The repertoire consists of approximately 160,000 clones, with 89% occurring once and the leading ten covering under 4.5%. The material sequenced was PBMCs. The receptors derive from a man aged 18 to 29 in good health and CMV-seropositive.

The rearrangement uses TRBV6-7 and TRBJ2-1; tentative D call: TRBD2 (6 bases). TRBV6-7 is sorted into the ORF group, with uncertain function. The CDR3 contains 13 residues. Trimming removed 7 bases from V and 8 bases from J, with 15 bases in between. The CDR3 loop reads CASNGRGWDEQFF. DNA for the CDR3: TGTGCCAGCAACGGGAGAGGTTGGGATGAGCAGTTCTTC.

The rearrangement links TRBV28 to TRBJ2-2, with TRBD1 matching 8 bases. V lost 4 bases and J lost 7; bases outside the gene matches: 5. Per germline, CDR1 MDHEN and CDR2 SYDVKM. This CDR3 comprises 14 residues. The CDR3 DNA reads TGTGCCAGCAGTTCCGGACAGGGAGGCGGGGAGCTGTTTTTT. Protein: CASSSGQGGGELFF. The full variable domain, rest sourced from reference TRBV28 and TRBJ2-2, is DVKVTQSSRYLVKRTGEKVFLECVQDMDHENMFWYRQDPGLGLRLIYFSYDVKMKEKGDIPEGYSVSREKKERFSLILESASTNQTSMYLCASSSGQGGGELFFGEGSRLTVL.

J is TRBJ2-1 and V is TRBV29-1, with D maybe TRBD1 (5 bases). V lost 7 bases, J lost 5 bases, and 15 bases lay in between. The germline gives CDR1 SQVTM, CDR2 ANQGSEA. This CDR3 comprises 13 residues. The CDR3 sequence is CSGNNRRNNEQFF. In DNA form, the CDR3 reads TGCAGCGGCAATAACAGGAGAAACAATGAGCAGTTCTTC.

V and J are TRBV19 and TRBJ2-3; maybe TRBD1 (6 bases). The V gene's germline CDR1 is LNHDA and CDR2 SQIVND (reference sequence). The CDR3 contains 14 residues. V lost 3 bases to trimming and J lost 0 bases, with 7 bases between them. The CDR3 DNA sequence: TGTGCCAGTAGTATGGGACACAGCACAGATACGCAGTATTTT. The encoded protein is CASSMGHSTDTQYF.

This sequence joins TRBV5-1 and TRBJ2-1; 12 nucleotides agree with TRBD2. CDR1 SGHRS and CDR2 YFSETQ come from the germline V gene. J was trimmed by 2 bases and V by 7 bases; bases with no gene match: 7. The CDR3 sequence is 16 residues long. The CDR3 is CASSQTSGSAYNEQFF. The DNA for the CDR3 is TGCGCCAGCTCACAGACTAGCGGGAGTGCCTACAATGAGCAGTTCTTC.

The rearrangement uses TRBV6-5 and TRBJ2-7, with 7 positions matching TRBD1. This CDR3 spans 13 amino acids. V shed 5 bases, J shed 4 bases, and the junction held 5 bases outside the gene matches. Germline-derived CDR1 and CDR2 are MNHEY and SVGAGI. CDR3 residues: CASSDMGQYEQYF. In DNA, the CDR3 is TGTGCCAGCAGTGATATGGGACAGTACGAGCAGTACTTC.

V and J are TRBV5-5 and TRBJ2-7; 9 nucleotides line up with TRBD1. The CDR3 is 14 residues long. J lost 3 bases, V lost 2 bases, and 3 bases had no gene match. CDR1 and CDR2 from the germline V gene are SGHKS and YYEKEE (reference sequence). The CDR3 reads CASSFGTGYYEQYF. The CDR3 DNA is TGTGCCAGCAGCTTCGGGACAGGGTACTACGAGCAGTACTTC.

The rearrangement uses TRBV7-9 and TRBJ2-2; the D is unclear. The germline gives CDR1 SEHNR, CDR2 FQNEAQ (reference sequence). V lost 6 bases, J lost 6 bases, and 8 bases lay in between. The CDR3 loop spans 12 amino acids. CDR3 sequence: CASRSPAGELFF. The CDR3 DNA sequence: TGTGCCAGCAGGAGTCCCGCCGGGGAGCTGTTTTTT.

J is TRBJ1-1 and V is TRBV5-4; 7 nucleotides agree with TRBD1. CDR1 is SGHNT and CDR2 is YYREEE in the germline V gene (reference sequence). The ends lost 3 bases at V and 4 bases at J; junction bases unmatched: 9. This CDR3 spans 15 amino acids. Written as DNA, the CDR3 is TGTGCCAGCAGCTCTGCCCCGGGACAGATCACTGAAGCTTTCTTT. As protein: CASSSAPGQITEAFF.

The chain recombines TRBV5-4 with TRBJ2-5; 11 bases are shared with TRBD1. CDR3 length equals 15 residues. J was trimmed by 5 bases and V by 3 bases; bases with no gene match: 6. Germline CDR1 is SGHNT and CDR2 is YYREEE (reference sequence). CDR3 bases: TGTGCCAGCAGCTCAAGGACAGGGGGCGCGGAGACCCAGTACTTC. Encoded protein: CASSSRTGGAETQYF.

The chain uses TRBV5-1 and TRBJ2-3; 8 positions agree with TRBD2. This CDR3 comprises 15 residues. From germline, CDR1 is SGHRS and CDR2 YFSETQ. Trimming removed 2 bases from V and 4 bases from J; junction bases left unmatched: 6. CDR3 nucleotides: TGCGCCAGCAGCTTTCAAGCGGGAGAGGCAGATACGCAGTATTTT. Translating gives CASSFQAGEADTQYF.

The chain carries TRBV19 and TRBJ2-7; TRBD2 might be the D (6 bases). V was trimmed by 7 bases and J by 6 bases, leaving 19 bases between them. The CDR3 totals 14 residues. Germline V gene lookup returns CDR1 LNHDA and CDR2 SQIVND (reference sequence). DNA for the CDR3: TGTGCCAGTAATCCGGGACTCGTAATCCGCGAGCAGTACTTC. The encoded protein is CASNPGLVIREQYF.

This clone was counted a single time. The V call is TRBV6-5, the J call TRBJ2-7; TRBD2 matches 7 bases. The V gene's germline CDR1 is MNHEY and CDR2 SVGAGI. J lost 2 bases, V lost 5 bases, and 6 bases had no gene match. The CDR3 is made up of 14 amino acids. The CDR3 sequence is CASSQGLKTYEQYF. CDR3 in DNA: TGTGCCAGCAGTCAGGGACTAAAAACCTACGAGCAGTACTTC.

This clone came up once. The chain is built from TRBV28 and TRBJ2-5; the match to TRBD2 covers 7 bases. The V and J ends lost 4 bases and 5 bases, in that order; junction bases with no gene match: 13. This CDR3 has 16 residues. Per the germline V gene, CDR1 is MDHEN and CDR2 is SYDVKM. CDR3 in amino acids: CASSSPHMGGWETQYF. In nucleotides, the CDR3 is TGTGCCAGCAGTTCCCCTCACATGGGGGGGTGGGAGACCCAGTACTTC.

V and J are TRBV21-1 and TRBJ1-5; the DNA was not compared with TRBD1, the D call given in the table. TRBV21-1 is noted as a pseudogene. The CDR3 covers 16 residues. The CDR3 loop is CASSKEDRVSNQPQHF. The CDR3 bases are TGTGCCAGCAGCAAAGAGGACAGGGTTAGCAATCAGCCCCAGCATTTT.

The chain carries TRBV27 and TRBJ2-1, with 8 positions matching TRBD1. The V gene end was trimmed by 5 bases and the J gene end by 8 bases; junction bases not matched to a gene: 26. This CDR3 contains 20 residues. Germline V CDR1 and CDR2: MNHEY, SMNVEV (reference sequence). The CDR3 is CASSPRTGMLRSFFWDEQFF. As DNA, the CDR3 is TGTGCCAGCAGTCCAAGGACAGGGATGCTGCGGTCCTTTTTTTGGGATGAGCAGTTCTTC.

V gene TRBV28 combines with J gene TRBJ2-5; D is uncertain. The CDR3 has 14 amino acids. Germline assignment: CDR1 MDHEN and CDR2 SYDVKM. V dropped 7 bases and J dropped 9 bases, with 21 bases sitting between them. The CDR3, as DNA: TGTGCCAGCAATAAAGGAGTAGGTGGCGAGGCCCAGTACTTC. The encoded protein is CASNKGVGGEAQYF.

The CDR3 bases are TGTGCCAGCACCCACAGATCAAACACCGGGGAGCTGTTTTTT. It yields the protein CASTHRSNTGELFF. V usage is TRBV6-1 and J usage is TRBJ2-2, with no clear D. Germline V gene sequence: CDR1 MNHNS, CDR2 SASEGT. CDR3 size: 14 residues. The V and J ends lost 7 bases and 2 bases respectively, with 11 bases between them.

V usage is TRBV29-1 and J usage is TRBJ2-2, with 7 positions matching TRBD2. Per the germline V gene, CDR1 is SQVTM and CDR2 is ANQGSEA. This CDR3 has 16 amino acids. The junction had 11 bases not matched to a gene; V was cut back by 1 base and J by 6 bases. CDR3 in DNA: TGCAGCGTTGAAGTCCCGGGAGGAAGGGTCCCCGGGGAGCTGTTTTTT. Protein product: CSVEVPGGRVPGELFF.

The rearrangement links TRBV19 to TRBJ2-7, with D possibly matching TRBD1 (6 bases). CDR3 size: 14 residues. Trimming took 3 bases from V and 3 from J, leaving 12 bases between them. Looked up from germline, CDR1 is LNHDA and CDR2 is SQIVND (reference sequence). The CDR3 protein is CASSIGTPIYEQYF. CDR3 coding DNA: TGTGCCAGTAGTATCGGGACACCGATCTACGAGCAGTACTTC.

This clone has only one observation. V and J are TRBV30 and TRBJ2-1; weak D call: TRBD1 (5 bases). The length of the CDR3 is 14 residues. The V end was cut by 4 bases, the J end by 4 bases, with 14 bases between. Germline V gene data show CDR1 as GTSNPN and CDR2 as SVGIG (reference sequence). CDR3 loop: CAWTTDQGYNEQFF. CDR3 sequence (DNA): TGTGCCTGGACGACAGACCAAGGGTACAATGAGCAGTTCTTC. The complete variable domain, with remaining parts taken from reference TRBV30 and TRBJ2-1, reads SQTIHQWPATLVQPVGSPLSLECTVEGTSNPNLYWYRQAAGRGLQLLFYSVGIGQISSEVPQNLSASRPQDRQFILSSKKLLLSDSGFYLCAWTTDQGYNEQFFGPGTRLTVL.

The V and J genes are TRBV18 and TRBJ1-4; 11 bases are a match to TRBD1. V shed 4 bases and J 7 bases; nucleotides not matched to a gene: 5. Germline V CDR1 and CDR2: KGHSH, LQKENI. CDR3 length equals 15 residues. CDR3 DNA: TGTGCCAGCTCACTTGGGGACAGGGGGATTGAAAAACTGTTTTTT. Residues: CASSLGDRGIEKLFF. The whole variable domain, remainder taken from reference TRBV18 and TRBJ1-4, is NAGVMQNPRHLVRRRGQEARLRCSPMKGHSHVYWYRQLPEEGLKFMVYLQKENIIDESGMPKERFSAEFPKEGPSILRIQQVVRGDSAAYFCASSLGDRGIEKLFFGSGTQLSVL.

V gene TRBV7-8 combines with J gene TRBJ2-3; 10 bases agree with TRBD1. This CDR3 is 17 amino acids long. V was clipped by 6 bases and J by 1 base; unmatched bases: 10. Germline V gene sequence: CDR1 SGHVS, CDR2 FQNEAQ. The CDR3 DNA sequence: TGTGCCAGCAGGCACCCGGTGGGGACAGGGGGCACAGATACGCAGTATTTT. Protein: CASRHPVGTGGTDTQYF. Using reference TRBV7-8 and TRBJ2-3 for the parts outside the CDR3, the full variable domain is GAGVSQSPRYKVAKRGQDVALRCDPISGHVSLFWYQQALGQGPEFLTYFQNEAQLDKSGLPSDRFFAERPEGSVSTLKIQRTQQEDSAVYLCASRHPVGTGGTDTQYFGPGTRLTVL.

This chain uses TRBV10-3 with TRBJ2-1, with D hard to call. The length of the CDR3 is 13 residues. The V and J ends lost 4 bases and 3 bases respectively, with 7 bases between them. Germline CDR1 and CDR2: ENHRY and SYGVKD. DNA of the CDR3: TGTGCCATCAGTGGCGGATTCTACAATGAGCAGTTCTTC. It encodes CAISGGFYNEQFF.

The chain combines TRBV7-8 with TRBJ2-5, with 9 nucleotides matching TRBD1. Looked up from germline, CDR1 is SGHVS and CDR2 is FQNEAQ. J gave up 5 bases and V 1 base, and 5 bases lay outside the gene matches. This CDR3 comprises 15 residues. The CDR3 protein is CASSLDSGTGETQYF. In DNA, the CDR3 is TGTGCCAGCAGCTTAGACTCCGGGACAGGGGAGACCCAGTACTTC.

This clone occurred a few times. This chain uses TRBV30 with TRBJ1-5; 9 positions match TRBD1. This CDR3 region has 13 residues. V shed 6 bases, J shed 4 bases, and the junction held 4 bases outside the gene matches. The germline gives CDR1 GTSNPN, CDR2 SVGIG (reference sequence). The CDR3 DNA sequence: TGTGCCTGCTCCGGGACAGGGAATCAGCCCCAGCATTTT. Its translation: CACSGTGNQPQHF. The full variable domain, its missing parts supplied by reference TRBV30 and TRBJ1-5, is SQTIHQWPATLVQPVGSPLSLECTVEGTSNPNLYWYRQAAGRGLQLLFYSVGIGQISSEVPQNLSASRPQDRQFILSSKKLLLSDSGFYLCACSGTGNQPQHFGDGTRLSIL.

The rearrangement links TRBV5-1 to TRBJ1-1; D is unresolved. V was trimmed by 4 bases and J by 6 bases, leaving 13 bases between them. CDR1 is SGHRS and CDR2 is YFSETQ in the germline V gene. This CDR3 has 13 amino acids. This chain's CDR3 is CASSAGMNPEAFF. CDR3 sequence (DNA): TGCGCCAGCAGCGCCGGGATGAATCCTGAAGCTTTCTTT.

The genes are TRBV7-9 and TRBJ2-7; D may be TRBD2 (10 bases). Deletions cut 1 base from V and 7 bases from J, with 29 bases between. Germline V gene data show CDR1 as SEHNR and CDR2 as FQNEAQ (reference sequence). The CDR3 length is 19 residues. For the CDR3, the DNA is TGTGCCAGCAGCTTAGTTGGACAGGGGCCTAGCGGGAGCCTGGGGGAGCAGTACTTC. It is translated as CASSLVGQGPSGSLGEQYF.

The chain combines TRBV18 with TRBJ1-3; D gene ambiguous. Germline V gene sequence: CDR1 KGHSH, CDR2 LQKENI. The ends were cut back, 2 bases at V and 4 bases at J, with 12 bases in the middle. This CDR3 contains 15 residues. The CDR3 coding sequence is TGTGCCAGCTCACCAAACGGGATGGGAGGAAACACCATATATTTT. It encodes CASSPNGMGGNTIYF.

The V gene is TRBV29-1, the J gene TRBJ2-6; no firm D call. Germline CDR1 and CDR2: SQVTM and ANQGSEA. CDR3 size: 12 residues. Trimming pared 8 bases from V and 2 bases from J, leaving 7 bases between. The CDR3 loop is CSFRAGANVLTF. In DNA, the CDR3 is TGCAGCTTTCGGGCTGGGGCCAACGTCCTGACTTTC.